This T cell receptor beta chain was identified during a study of T-cell memory formation after mild COVID-19. TCRdb reprocessed the 5' RACE reads via MiXCR and lists one record per CDR3 protein. The repertoire holds hundreds of thousands of distinct CDR3 sequences, over 20% seen once, with about an eighth in the top ten. The CDR3 sequence is 14 residues long. CDR1 is SNHLY and CDR2 is FYNNEI in the germline V gene. J was trimmed by 9 bases and V by 5 bases; bases with no gene match: 6. The sequencing input was PBMCs or a T cell subset sorted from them (not recorded which). The chain employs TRBV2 and TRBJ2-1, with 11 bases matching TRBD1. The source of this sequence is an adult woman who had mild COVID-19 (a few samples of this study predate the infection). Cell type and time point are not known. Here the CDR3 reads CASSPGQGAAEQFF. DNA of the CDR3: TGTGCCAGCAGTCCCGGACAGGGGGCCGCTGAGCAGTTCTTC.